Following are 28 T cell receptor beta chains from one sample sequenced in a study of blood T cell repertoires in COVID-19 (dated by TCRdb to the early 2020s). Receptor amplification or capture employed the immunoSEQ multiplex PCR assay. TCRdb provides this immuneACCESS table in a form limited to in-frame rearrangements. Some clones are lacking; in checked studies, under half of them reflect an unresolved V gene, and why the rest are absent is not known. The sample profile shows some 490,000 clones; approximately 90% of them were found once. The ten largest make up around 8% of the sample. Sequencing was performed on PBMCs or T cells enriched from blood (not recorded which). The receptors were gathered from an older woman who had recovered from COVID-19.

In its sample, this clone was seen once. CDR3 sequence: CSASNSLNTEAFF. The CDR3 region has the DNA TGCAGTGCTAGTAATAGCTTGAACACTGAAGCTTTCTTT. The V call is TRBV20-1, the J call TRBJ1-1; no reliable D call. Looked up from germline, CDR1 is DFQATT and CDR2 is SNEGSKA (reference sequence). V was clipped by 3 bases and J by 0 bases, with 8 bases between them. This CDR3 is built from 13 residues.

This clone was found once. The chain joins TRBV5-1 to TRBJ2-5; 10 nucleotides align to TRBD2. In germline, CDR1 is SGHRS, CDR2 YFSETQ. The CDR3 is 15 residues long. V lost 0 bases and J lost 2; bases outside the gene matches: 1. The CDR3 protein is CASSLELAGQETQYF. CDR3 in DNA: TGCGCCAGCAGCTTGGAACTAGCGGGGCAAGAGACCCAGTACTTC.

The CDR3 loop is CAISEGQGLSGNTIYF. Here the CDR3 DNA reads TGTGCCATCAGTGAGGGACAGGGACTCTCTGGAAACACCATATATTTT. This sequence joins TRBV10-3 and TRBJ1-3; 8 nucleotides agree with TRBD1. This CDR3 is built from 16 residues. Germline assignment: CDR1 ENHRY and CDR2 SYGVKD. The V gene end was trimmed by 2 bases and the J gene end by 0 bases; junction bases not matched to a gene: 3.

V usage is TRBV5-7 and J usage is TRBJ1-5; D may be TRBD1 (5 bases). TRBV5-7 carries the ORF label, with uncertain function. This CDR3 spans 17 amino acids. V was trimmed by 4 bases and J by 4 bases, leaving 21 bases between them. The CDR3 DNA is TGTGCCAGCAGCCCTTCTGGAGGACGGGGGAAAAATCAGCCCCAGCATTTT. Translated, it gives CASSPSGGRGKNQPQHF.

The CDR3 DNA reads as TGTGCCAGCAGTTACTCTAGGAGCCTAGGTGGCGAGCAGTACTTC. It translates to CASSYSRSLGGEQYF. The chain is built from TRBV6-5 and TRBJ2-7; D uncertain. The germline CDR1 and CDR2 sequences are MNHEY and SVGAGI. Trimming removed 0 bases at V and 6 bases at J, with 15 bases between. The CDR3 covers 15 residues.

This clone was seen more than once but under ten times. This chain connects TRBV6-5 to TRBJ1-2; D perhaps matches TRBD1 (6 bases). V lost 7 bases to trimming and J lost 2 bases, with 14 bases between them. The CDR3 contains 14 residues. Germline V lookup: CDR1 MNHEY, CDR2 SVGAGI. The CDR3 DNA reads as TGTGCCAGCAAACTACAGGGATGGAACTATGGCTACACCTTC. Protein sequence: CASKLQGWNYGYTF.

The genes are TRBV10-3 and TRBJ1-2, with no clear D. The V end lost 5 bases, the J end lost 4 bases, and 20 bases lay between the germline ends. Germline V CDR1 and CDR2: ENHRY, SYGVKD. The CDR3 is 16 residues long. CDR3 residues: CAISLSGTSYRYGYTF. The CDR3 coding sequence is TGTGCCATCAGTTTAAGTGGCACATCATATCGCTATGGCTACACCTTC.

The rearrangement links TRBV2 to TRBJ1-1; 11 bases map to TRBD1. The CDR3 consists of 14 residues. Unmatched junction bases numbered 8, after V lost 10 bases and J lost 4 bases. Per the germline V gene, CDR1 is SNHLY and CDR2 is FYNNEI. The CDR3 DNA sequence: TGTGCCATACGATCAGGGACAGGGGGCACTGAAGCTTTCTTT. This codes for CAIRSGTGGTEAFF.

V usage is TRBV14 and J usage is TRBJ2-1; maybe TRBD2 (6 bases). V was cut by 1 base and J by 9 bases, with 22 bases left in between. CDR1 and CDR2 from the germline V gene are SGHDN and FVKESK. The CDR3 consists of 17 residues. CDR3 loop: CASSQVGSGRRESEQFF. DNA for the CDR3: TGTGCCAGCAGCCAAGTAGGGAGTGGTAGGAGGGAAAGTGAGCAGTTCTTC.

The chain links TRBV2 to TRBJ1-4; no clear D. Trimming took off 2 bases at V and 7 bases at J, with 8 bases between the two ends. The CDR3 consists of 13 residues. From germline, CDR1 is SNHLY and CDR2 FYNNEI. The CDR3 spells CASSETVIEKLFF. CDR3 bases: TGTGCCAGCAGTGAAACAGTTATTGAAAAACTGTTTTTT.

The chain employs TRBV7-9 and TRBJ1-1; D is possibly TRBD1 (5 bases). V was pared by 5 bases and J by 1 base, with 17 bases between. The germline V gene has CDR1 SEHNR and CDR2 FQNEAQ (reference sequence). CDR3 length: 16 amino acids. CDR3 coding DNA: TGTGCCAGCAGCCCAGCGGGGGGGGTAACGAACACTGAAGCTTTCTTT. Encoded protein: CASSPAGGVTNTEAFF.

V is TRBV13 and J is TRBJ2-7; TRBD1 agrees at 8 bases. This CDR3 is 17 amino acids long. V dropped 5 bases and J dropped 3; count of bases not matched to a gene: 15. In germline, CDR1 is PRHDT, CDR2 FYEKMQ (reference sequence). The DNA of the CDR3 is TGTGCCAGCAGCCAAAGGACAGGGAGGTATCGGGGCTACGAGCAGTACTTC. Translation gives CASSQRTGRYRGYEQYF.

This clone showed up just once. The V and J genes are TRBV9 and TRBJ1-3; D is perhaps TRBD1 (6 bases). Trimming took 0 bases from V and 2 from J, leaving 9 bases between them. CDR3 length: 15 residues. Germline values: CDR1 SGDLS, CDR2 YYNGEE. The CDR3 coding sequence is TGTGCCAGCAGCGTAGTTGGGGGCCCTGGAAACACCATATATTTT. Protein product: CASSVVGGPGNTIYF.

In nucleotides, the CDR3 is TGTGCCAGTAGTATGCGGGGTCCTCAGCCCCAGCATTTT. Protein: CASSMRGPQPQHF. The chain joins TRBV19 to TRBJ1-5; D gene ambiguous. The CDR3 is 13 residues long. Germline V gives CDR1 LNHDA, CDR2 SQIVND (reference sequence). V dropped 3 bases and J dropped 6 bases, with 9 bases sitting between them. The whole variable domain, remainder taken from reference TRBV19 and TRBJ1-5, is DGGITQSPKYLFRKEGQNVTLSCEQNLNHDAMYWYRQDPGQGLRLIYYSQIVNDFQKGDIAEGYSVSREKKESFPLTVTSAQKNPTAFYLCASSMRGPQPQHFGDGTRLSIL.

A note on this clone: Within the sample, other DNA sequences also encode this same CDR3. The rearrangement links TRBV18 to TRBJ1-1; no firm D call. Germline V gives CDR1 KGHSH, CDR2 LQKENI. The germline V and J ends were trimmed by 3 bases and 0 bases, with 8 bases remaining between them. The CDR3 has 14 amino acids. The CDR3 loop is CASSPNSLNTEAFF. The CDR3 DNA reads as TGTGCCAGCTCACCCAATAGTTTGAACACTGAAGCTTTCTTT.

The V gene is TRBV11-2, the J gene TRBJ2-2, with D perhaps matching TRBD1 (6 bases). V was clipped by 5 bases and J by 5 bases, with 12 bases between them. CDR3 length equals 14 residues. The germline CDR1 and CDR2 sequences are SGHAT and FQNNGV. The CDR3 DNA is TGTGCCAGCAGCCCCGACAGGTTGACCGGGGAGCTGTTTTTT. Its translation: CASSPDRLTGELFF.

The chain couples TRBV5-1 to TRBJ2-1; 8 bases fit TRBD2. V shed 0 bases and J 3 bases; nucleotides not matched to a gene: 2. Germline CDR1 is SGHRS and CDR2 is YFSETQ. The CDR3 loop spans 15 amino acids. The CDR3 spells CASSLALADYNEQFF. The CDR3 DNA is TGCGCCAGCAGCTTGGCACTAGCGGACTACAATGAGCAGTTCTTC.

The gene calls are TRBV2 and TRBJ1-5; weak D call: TRBD1 (5 bases). Germline CDR1 reads SNHLY; CDR2 reads FYNNEI. This CDR3 is 13 amino acids long. Between the trimmed V and J ends, which lost 5 bases and 10 bases, there was a span of 15 bases. The CDR3 DNA reads as TGTGCCAGCAGTCCTTGGGCCCAGGGCCCCCAGCATTTT. Protein product: CASSPWAQGPQHF.

CDR3: CASRSPSGGRNEQFF. The CDR3, as DNA: TGTGCCAGCCGAAGTCCTAGCGGGGGGAGGAATGAGCAGTTCTTC. V and J are TRBV27 and TRBJ2-1, with TRBD2 matching over 11 bases. Unmatched junction bases numbered 10, after V lost 8 bases and J lost 7 bases. The length of the CDR3 is 15 residues. CDR1 is MNHEY and CDR2 is SMNVEV in the germline V gene (reference sequence).

The CDR3, as DNA: TGTGCCAGCAGCAGGGGGACAGGGGCCGGGCTGGAGGGCTACACCTTC. Protein: CASSRGTGAGLEGYTF. The gene calls are TRBV21-1 and TRBJ1-2; no DNA check was done on the table's D call, TRBD1. TRBV21-1 is an annotated pseudogene. The CDR3 extends over 16 amino acids.

The chain carries TRBV21-1 and TRBJ1-5; the table calls TRBD1, which could not be checked here. TRBV21-1 is described as a pseudogene. The CDR3 has 15 amino acids. CDR3 in amino acids: CASHLTGGCNQPQHF. CDR3 in DNA: TGTGCCAGCCACCTGACAGGGGGTTGCAATCAGCCCCAGCATTTT.

The rearrangement uses TRBV5-4 and TRBJ2-3; 12 nucleotides agree with TRBD2. Germline loops: CDR1 SGHNT, CDR2 YYREEE (reference sequence). The CDR3 contains 17 residues. The V and J ends lost 4 bases and 3 bases, in that order; junction bases with no gene match: 9. CDR3 DNA: TGTGCCAGCAGCCTACAACTAACTAGCGGGGGGACAGATACGCAGTATTTT. Translating gives CASSLQLTSGGTDTQYF.

This sequence joins TRBV18 and TRBJ2-7; the D gene is possibly TRBD1 (6 bases). Trimming shortened V by 1 base and J by 6 bases, and 19 bases separated the two germline ends. The CDR3 loop spans 16 amino acids. Germline V gene sequence: CDR1 KGHSH, CDR2 LQKENI. The CDR3: CASSPRSTGPRFEQYF. The CDR3 nucleotides are TGTGCCAGCTCACCACGTAGCACAGGGCCTCGGTTCGAGCAGTACTTC. Combining the CDR3 with reference TRBV18 and TRBJ2-7 gives the whole variable domain NAGVMQNPRHLVRRRGQEARLRCSPMKGHSHVYWYRQLPEEGLKFMVYLQKENIIDESGMPKERFSAEFPKEGPSILRIQQVVRGDSAAYFCASSPRSTGPRFEQYFGPGTRLTVT.

J is TRBJ1-1 and V is TRBV19; a possible D gene is TRBD1 (6 bases). Between the trimmed V and J ends, which lost 5 bases and 1 base, there was a span of 11 bases. The CDR3 runs to 14 residues. Germline V lookup: CDR1 LNHDA, CDR2 SQIVND (reference sequence). The DNA for the CDR3 is TGTGCCAGTAGTCCCGGGACATGGAACACTGAAGCTTTCTTT. Amino acids: CASSPGTWNTEAFF.

The J gene is TRBJ1-1, the V gene TRBV4-1; a possible D gene is TRBD1 (6 bases). Trimming took off 1 base at V and 1 base at J, with 10 bases between the two ends. Germline lookup yields CDR1 MGHRA and CDR2 YSYEKL. This CDR3 contains 15 residues. The CDR3 DNA is TGCGCCAGCAGCCAAGGGGGCAGGGGGAACACTGAAGCTTTCTTT. Translated: CASSQGGRGNTEAFF.

The chain joins TRBV3-1 (or the pseudogene TRBV3-2) to TRBJ2-3; TRBD1 is a possible D gene (6 bases). This CDR3 has 14 amino acids. V was trimmed by 4 bases and J by 5 bases, leaving 13 bases between them. Germline CDR1 LGHDT, CDR2 YNNKEL (reference sequence). This CDR3 is CASSLLGAEDTQYF. The CDR3 DNA is TGTGCCAGCAGCCTTTTGGGGGCAGAAGATACGCAGTATTTT.

This chain joins TRBV10-3 and TRBJ1-5, with 7 bases identical to TRBD1. The CDR3 is 15 amino acids. CDR1 and CDR2 from the germline V gene are ENHRY and SYGVKD. V was pared by 6 bases and J by 2 bases, with 7 bases of the junction left unmatched. The CDR3 DNA is TGTGCCATCAGCTCGACAGGGAATGGCAATCAGCCCCAGCATTTT. Encoded protein: CAISSTGNGNQPQHF.

The genes are TRBV16 and TRBJ1-3; perhaps TRBD1 as D (6 bases). Germline CDR1 is KGHSY and CDR2 is FQNENV. The V end was cut by 1 base, the J end by 2 bases, with 9 bases between. The CDR3 contains 15 residues. CDR3 loop: CASSQFQGPGNTIYF. CDR3 bases: TGTGCCAGCAGCCAATTCCAGGGGCCTGGAAACACCATATATTTT.